This TCR beta chain appears in the sequencing data of a study of T cell repertoires in cytomegalovirus infection. As concerns this clonotype: No antigen is known for it.

Germline V lookup: CDR1 MDHEN, CDR2 SYDVKM. V trimming: 4 bases; J trimming: 2 bases; junction bases outside the gene matches: 15. The CDR3 sequence is 18 residues long. Findings and limits, study-wide: The cumulative frequency of public TCR beta families distinguished individuals who carried CMV together with the relevant HLA.

TCRdb re-called the reads with MiXCR, one entry per CDR3 protein. Here the sample spans roughly 230,000 distinct CDR3 sequences, more than 15% being singletons. This rearrangement joins TRBV28 to TRBJ2-3; 7 nucleotides line up with TRBD1. The receptor's source is a human donor in good health (CMV status not recorded). Some clones in this sample may be carry-over from other donors' samples. Input material: CD8+ T cells from PBMCs. This chain's CDR3 is CASSSRQGSRADTDTQYF. CDR3 sequence (DNA): TGTGCCAGCAGTTCTCGACAGGGATCGAGGGCGGACACAGATACGCAGTATTTT.